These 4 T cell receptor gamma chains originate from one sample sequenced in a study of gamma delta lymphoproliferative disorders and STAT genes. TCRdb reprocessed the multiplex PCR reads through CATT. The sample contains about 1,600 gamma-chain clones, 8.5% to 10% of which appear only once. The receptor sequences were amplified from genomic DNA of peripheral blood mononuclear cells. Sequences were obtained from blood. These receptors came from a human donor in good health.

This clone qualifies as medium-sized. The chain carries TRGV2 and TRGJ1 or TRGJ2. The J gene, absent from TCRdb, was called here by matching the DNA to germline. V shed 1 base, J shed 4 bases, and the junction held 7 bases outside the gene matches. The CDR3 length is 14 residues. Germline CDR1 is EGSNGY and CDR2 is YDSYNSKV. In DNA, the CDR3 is TGTGCCACCTGGGACGGATATATCTATTATAAGAAACTCTTT. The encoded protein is CATWDGYIYYKKLF.

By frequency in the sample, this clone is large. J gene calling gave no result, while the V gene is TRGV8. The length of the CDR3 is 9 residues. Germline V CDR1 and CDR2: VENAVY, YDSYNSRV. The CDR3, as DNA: TGTGCCACCCCCCAGGTCCGAGTCTTT. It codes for CATPQVRVF.

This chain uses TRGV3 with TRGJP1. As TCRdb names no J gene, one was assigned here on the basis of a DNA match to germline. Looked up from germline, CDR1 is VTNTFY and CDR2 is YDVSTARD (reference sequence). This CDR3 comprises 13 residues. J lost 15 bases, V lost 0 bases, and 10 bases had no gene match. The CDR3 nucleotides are TGTGCCACCTGGGACAGGCTTAGATGGATCAAGATATTT. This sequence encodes CATWDRLRWIKIF.

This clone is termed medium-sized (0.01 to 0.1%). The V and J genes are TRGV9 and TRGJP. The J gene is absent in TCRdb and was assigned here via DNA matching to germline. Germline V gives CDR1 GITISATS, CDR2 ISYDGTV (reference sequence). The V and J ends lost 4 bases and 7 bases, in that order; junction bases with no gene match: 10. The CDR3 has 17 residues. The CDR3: CALWDLARELGKKIKVF. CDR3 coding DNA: TGTGCCTTGTGGGACCTTGCGAGGGAGTTGGGCAAAAAAATCAAGGTATTT.